This TCR beta chain was found in a study of T cells in women clearing cervical HPV infection. As for the study in general: Case blood was drawn a median about 160 days after lesion detection. Findings of the study overall: CIN3+ cases had significantly higher TCR richness than controls; evenness did not differ. Associations may precede or follow infection; HPV-specific or memory T cells were not isolated.

Note on this clone: What it binds is unknown. The missing CDR3 end, 3 residues past where the read stops, is filled in from the germline J gene.

Sequencing was performed with immunoSEQ multiplex PCR; in TCRdb, only in-frame clones are kept and a portion is missing. Its clone listing holds fewer than 50,000 clones. Trimming took 3 bases from V and 0 from J, leaving 9 bases between them. The CDR3 totals 13 residues. Germline loops: CDR1 DFQATT, CDR2 SNEGSKA (reference sequence). Sequencing was done on a sample of blood buffy coat. The chain carries TRBV20-1 and TRBJ2-7, with no clear D. This TCR derives from a woman between 18 and 70 years old with a cervical HPV16 infection that either progressed to CIN3+ or cleared (not recorded which). CDR3 DNA, as far as it was read: TGCAGTGCTAGCCTTTCTAGCTCCTACGAG. It codes for CSASLSSSYE. The full CDR3 sequence reads CSASLSSSYEQYF.